The text below deals with one TCR beta chain. Its antigen remains unknown. This CDR3 region has 15 residues. V shed 4 bases and J shed 1 base, with 13 bases lying between them. The V gene's germline CDR1 is SGDLS and CDR2 YYNGEE. The data are from a study of cytomegalovirus exposure and HLA in healthy donors. Study-level information: Tens of millions of unique TCRs from HLA-typed donors were held in an early release of data.

Study findings and constraints: Per published reports, the classifier diagnosed cytomegalovirus status with high specificity and sensitivity. In vitro checks showed that a few CMV-associated chains really do target CMV antigens.

Amplification used 60 Vbeta primers and 13 Jbeta primers. Method: immunoSEQ multiplex PCR; TCRdb's copy keeps in-frame clones and lacks some. Of 160,000 or so clones in the sample, around 69% are singletons; the top ten hold over 1.1%. Material: PBMCs. The chain links TRBV9 to TRBJ2-3; D uncertain. The sequence derives from a man aged 55 to 70 in good health and CMV-seronegative. CDR3 sequence reads: CASSTLPTGTDTQYF. CDR3 DNA: TGTGCCAGCAGCACCCTTCCCACTGGCACAGATACGCAGTATTTT.